Each of the 3 T cell receptor beta chains below was sequenced from the same sample in a study of blood T cells in healthy people across ages. The use of a sample-barcoded 5' primer and a J-beta primer mix characterized a second PCR of roughly 6 to 11 cycles. MiXCR, run by TCRdb on the 5' RACE reads, gives a single entry per CDR3 protein. The data contain 1.5 million to 2 million distinct CDR3 sequences, approximately 28% of them singletons. The sequenced sample consisted of blood. Every receptor here comes from a woman aged 30 to 39 in good health.

This clonotype was observed at least ten times. The chain combines TRBV28 with TRBJ2-4, with TRBD2 as a possible D gene (5 bases). This CDR3 has 16 amino acids. Deletions cut 7 bases from V and 0 bases from J, with 16 bases between. The germline V gene has CDR1 MDHEN and CDR2 SYDVKM. Here the CDR3 DNA reads TGTGCCAGCAACCTTTCGGGAACACAAGCCAAAAACATTCAGTACTTC. Its translation: CASNLSGTQAKNIQYF.

This clonotype was counted at least ten times. This rearrangement joins TRBV20-1 to TRBJ2-5, with 9 nucleotides matching TRBD2. The J segment lost 5 bases and the V segment lost 0 bases, leaving 7 bases of the junction unmatched. The CDR3 is made up of 15 amino acids. Germline values: CDR1 DFQATT, CDR2 SNEGSKA (reference sequence). The CDR3 region has the DNA TGCAGTGCTAGAGACGGCGGGGGGGCCGCTGAGACCCAGTACTTC. Translating gives CSARDGGGAAETQYF.

This clonotype was observed a handful of times. The chain carries TRBV5-1 and TRBJ1-2; a possible D gene is TRBD1 (5 bases). The V end lost 0 bases, the J end lost 7 bases, and 22 bases lay between the germline ends. The length of the CDR3 is 17 residues. CDR1 and CDR2 from the germline V gene are SGHRS and YFSETQ. CDR3 sequence: CASSLAGLNRGGSGYTF. The CDR3 bases are TGCGCCAGCAGCTTGGCAGGGCTGAATCGCGGTGGTAGTGGCTACACCTTC.